At least ten counts were recorded for the clone carrying this TCR beta chain. Its specificity is unknown. The CDR3 spans 14 residues. V dropped 7 bases and J dropped 3 bases, with 15 bases sitting between them. CDR1 and CDR2 (germline): MDHEN, SYDVKM. Clinical symptoms, serum thyroxine, TRAb, thyroid ultrasound and orbital computed tomography informed diagnoses. Amplification yielded TCR beta CDR3 regions, with RNA transcripts as the source. First-round RT-PCR of the TCR CDR3 relied on the HTBI primer set. One entry per CDR3 protein results from TCRdb running MiXCR on the multiplex PCR reads. This sample has more than 350,000 distinct CDR3 sequences, with roughly 17% found just once. These data originate in a study of T cells in Graves' hyperthyroidism and ophthalmopathy. Study in general: Upon initial diagnosis and before any treatment, peripheral blood was collected. General study findings and limits: Most thyroid clonotypes expanded above 0.001 were also detected in blood.

The chain recombines TRBV28 with TRBJ1-1; perhaps TRBD1 as D (5 bases). The clonotype originates from a woman in her thirties with Graves' hyperthyroidism that later progressed to Graves' ophthalmopathy. The sample consisted of blood. CDR3 region: CASIPQGAHTEAFF. The CDR3 nucleotides are TGTGCCAGCATTCCTCAGGGAGCGCACACTGAAGCTTTCTTT.